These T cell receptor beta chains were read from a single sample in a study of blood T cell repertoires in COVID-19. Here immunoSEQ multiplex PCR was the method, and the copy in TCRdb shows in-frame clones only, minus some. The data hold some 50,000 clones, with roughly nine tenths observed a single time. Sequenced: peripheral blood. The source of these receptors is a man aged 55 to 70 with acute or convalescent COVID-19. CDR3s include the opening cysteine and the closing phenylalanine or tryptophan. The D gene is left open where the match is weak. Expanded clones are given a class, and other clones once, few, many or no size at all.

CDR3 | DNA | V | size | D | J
CASSDRGRAFNSPLHF | TGTGCCAGCAGTGATCGCGGGAGAGCCTTCAATTCACCCCTCCACTTT | TRBV6-1 | NA | NA | TRBJ1-6
CASIRDRGIYEQYF | TGTGCCAGCATACGGGACAGGGGAATCTACGAGCAGTACTTC | TRBV2 | NA | TRBD1 | TRBJ2-7
CASWRGLIYGYTF | TGTGCCAGTTGGAGGGGGCTCATCTATGGCTACACCTTC | TRBV2 | NA | TRBD1 | TRBJ1-2
CASSQVDREIDEQYF | TGCGCCAGCAGCCAAGTCGACAGGGAGATTGACGAGCAGTACTTC | TRBV4-1 | once | TRBD1 | TRBJ2-7
CASSLVHRGHYGYTF | TGTGCCAGCAGCTTGGTTCACAGGGGTCACTATGGCTACACCTTC | TRBV5-4 | NA | TRBD1 | TRBJ1-2
CASSPGGPNTEAFF | TGTGCCAGCAGCCCCGGGGGGCCGAACACTGAAGCTTTCTTT | TRBV7-9 | once | NA | TRBJ1-1
CASSPGGQGGMENTEAFF | TGTGCCAGCAGTCCCGGCGGACAGGGGGGAATGGAGAACACTGAAGCTTTCTTT | TRBV6-6 | NA | TRBD1 | TRBJ1-1
CASSPTGLRTALYGYTF | TGTGCCAGCAGCCCCACGGGGCTAAGGACAGCGCTGTATGGCTACACCTTC | TRBV11-2 | NA | NA | TRBJ1-2
CASSLTGTDYEQYF | TGTGCCAGCAGTCTTACCGGGACAGACTACGAGCAGTACTTC | TRBV5-5 | NA | TRBD1 | TRBJ2-7
CASSERGGTEAFF | TGTGCCAGCAGTGAACGAGGCGGCACTGAAGCTTTCTTT | TRBV6-1 | NA | NA | TRBJ1-1
CASSRTGGGNEQYF | TGTGCCAGCAGCCGGACAGGGGGCGGGAACGAGCAGTACTTC | TRBV7-9 | NA | TRBD1 | TRBJ2-7
CASSLDPGNTGELFF | TGTGCCAGCAGCTTAGACCCAGGGAACACCGGGGAGCTGTTTTTT | TRBV7-9 | NA | NA | TRBJ2-2
CASSQEGGQGATEAFF | TGTGCCAGCAGCCAAGAAGGGGGACAGGGGGCGACTGAAGCTTTCTTT | TRBV3-1/TRBV3-2 | once | TRBD1 | TRBJ1-1
CASSVRMNTEAFF | TGTGCCAGCAGTGTGAGGATGAACACTGAAGCTTTCTTT | TRBV12-3/TRBV12-4 | NA | NA | TRBJ1-1
CASSRDRPFSGGDSSYEQYF | TGTGCCAGCAGCCGGGACAGGCCCTTTAGCGGGGGGGATTCTTCCTACGAGCAGTACTTC | TRBV7-9 | NA | TRBD2 | TRBJ2-7
CASRDSGANVLTF | TGCGCCAGCAGGGACAGTGGGGCCAACGTCCTGACTTTC | TRBV5-1 | NA | NA | TRBJ2-6
CAWGPGSNQPQHF | TGTGCCTGGGGTCCGGGAAGCAATCAGCCCCAGCATTTT | TRBV30 | NA | NA | TRBJ1-5
CATSDQGSSTQYF | TGTGCCACCAGTGATCAGGGGTCATCTACCCAGTACTTC | TRBV24-1 | few | NA | TRBJ2-5